The 2 T cell receptor beta chains below were found in one sample sequenced in a study of shared clonotypes between healthy human individuals. Profiled with immunoSEQ multiplex PCR; TCRdb holds only in-frame clones, not every one. The data hold approximately 350,000 clones, with 90% to 97% observed a single time. The sample was memory CD8+ T cells sorted from blood. Subset denoted: CD45RO+ cells pooled with CCR7-negative TemRA cells. These receptors were collected from a man aged 25-40 years in good health.

The genes are TRBV28 and TRBJ2-1; TRBD2 matches 12 bases. CDR1 and CDR2 (germline): MDHEN, SYDVKM. This CDR3 contains 16 residues. Trimming at V came to 2 bases and at J to 6 bases, leaving 5 bases not matched to a gene. The CDR3 here is CASSLTGTSGLNEQFF. The CDR3 DNA is TGTGCCAGCAGTTTAACGGGGACTAGCGGGCTCAATGAGCAGTTCTTC.

The genes are TRBV6-5 and TRBJ2-7; D is ambiguous. V was pared by 0 bases and J by 5 bases, with 14 bases between. The CDR3 loop spans 15 amino acids. The germline gives CDR1 MNHEY, CDR2 SVGAGI. The CDR3 loop reads CASSYSINVADEQYF. CDR3 nucleotide sequence: TGTGCCAGCAGTTACTCTATCAACGTTGCCGACGAGCAGTACTTC.